This TCR beta chain was obtained from a study of tumor-infiltrating lymphocytes in localized non-small cell lung cancer. Study context: The cohort mixed smokers and never-smokers, several histologies, and some post-neoadjuvant-chemotherapy samples. From each patient, both tumor and uninvolved lung, non-adjacent to tumor, were sampled. General study findings and limits: Different pieces of the same tissue went to different assays, confounding technical variation with intratumor heterogeneity.

About this clone: Its target is not known.

TCRdb keeps only in-frame clones here, not all; method: immunoSEQ multiplex PCR. Of 23,000 or so clones listed, around 62% are singletons. The sample taken for sequencing was lung tumor tissue. This sequence was found in a human donor with non-small cell lung cancer.

The CDR3 region has the DNA TGTGCCAGCAGCCGAGGGGGCTATGGCTACACCTTC. This translates into CASSRGGYGYTF. The chain has TRBV5-4 and TRBJ1-2; possibly TRBD1 for D (6 bases). This CDR3 contains 12 residues. Germline assignment: CDR1 SGHNT and CDR2 YYREEE (reference sequence). V dropped 4 bases and J dropped 4 bases, with 8 bases sitting between them.